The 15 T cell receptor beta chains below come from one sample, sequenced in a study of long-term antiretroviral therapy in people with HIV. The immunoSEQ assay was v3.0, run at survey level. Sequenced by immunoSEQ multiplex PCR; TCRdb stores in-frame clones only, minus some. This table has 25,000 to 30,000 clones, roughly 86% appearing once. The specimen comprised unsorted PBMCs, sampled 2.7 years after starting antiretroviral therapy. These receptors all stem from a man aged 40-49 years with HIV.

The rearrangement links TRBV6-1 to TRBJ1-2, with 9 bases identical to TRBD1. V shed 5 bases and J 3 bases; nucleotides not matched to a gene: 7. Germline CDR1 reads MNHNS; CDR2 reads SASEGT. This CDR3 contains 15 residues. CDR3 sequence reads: CASSQDYRGHYGYTF. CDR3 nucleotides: TGTGCCAGCAGTCAAGACTACAGGGGGCACTATGGCTACACCTTC.

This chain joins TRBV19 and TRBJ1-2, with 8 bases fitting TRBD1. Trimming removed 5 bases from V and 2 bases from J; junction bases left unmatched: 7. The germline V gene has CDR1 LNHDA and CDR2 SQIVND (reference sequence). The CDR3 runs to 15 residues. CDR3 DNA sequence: TGTGCCAGTAGTTCGCGGACAGGGCCGAACTATGGCTACACCTTC. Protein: CASSSRTGPNYGYTF.

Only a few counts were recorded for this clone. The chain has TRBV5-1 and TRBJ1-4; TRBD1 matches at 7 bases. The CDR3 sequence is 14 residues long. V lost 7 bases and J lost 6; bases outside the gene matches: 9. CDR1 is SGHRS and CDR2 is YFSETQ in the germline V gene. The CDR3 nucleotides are TGCGCCAGCTCCGGGTCCCAGGGGGATGAAAAACTGTTTTTT. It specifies CASSGSQGDEKLFF. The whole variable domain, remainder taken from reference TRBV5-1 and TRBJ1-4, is KAGVTQTPRYLIKTRGQQVTLSCSPISGHRSVSWYQQTPGQGLQFLFEYFSETQRNKGNFPGRFSGRQFSNSRSEMNVSTLELGDSALYLCASSGSQGDEKLFFGSGTQLSVL.

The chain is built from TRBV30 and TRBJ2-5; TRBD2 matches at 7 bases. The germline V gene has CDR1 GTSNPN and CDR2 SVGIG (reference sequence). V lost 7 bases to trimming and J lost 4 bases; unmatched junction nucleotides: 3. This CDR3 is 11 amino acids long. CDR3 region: CAYTGGETQYF. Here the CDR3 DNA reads TGTGCCTACACGGGGGGAGAGACCCAGTACTTC.

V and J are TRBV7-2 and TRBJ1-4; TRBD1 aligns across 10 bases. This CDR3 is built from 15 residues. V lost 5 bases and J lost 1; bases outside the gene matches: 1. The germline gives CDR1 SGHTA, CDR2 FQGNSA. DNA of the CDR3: TGTGCCAGCAGCGGACAGGGGGGAACTAATGAAAAACTGTTTTTT. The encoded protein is CASSGQGGTNEKLFF.

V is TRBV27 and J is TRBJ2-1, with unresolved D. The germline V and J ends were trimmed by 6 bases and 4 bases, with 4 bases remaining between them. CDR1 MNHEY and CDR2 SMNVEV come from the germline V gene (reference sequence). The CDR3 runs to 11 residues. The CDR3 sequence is CASSQYNEQFF. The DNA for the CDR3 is TGTGCCAGCAGCCAATACAATGAGCAGTTCTTC.

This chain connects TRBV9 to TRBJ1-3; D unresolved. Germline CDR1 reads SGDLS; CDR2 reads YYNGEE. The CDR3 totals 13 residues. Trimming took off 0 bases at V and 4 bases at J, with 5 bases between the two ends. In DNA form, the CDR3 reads TGTGCCAGCAGCGTAGAAGGGGGAAACACCATATATTTT. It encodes CASSVEGGNTIYF.

Written as DNA, the CDR3 is TGTGCCACAAGGGCACCGGATGGCTTGACTTTC. Encoded protein: CATRAPDGLTF. This sequence joins TRBV19 and TRBJ2-6, with D unclear. CDR1 is LNHDA, CDR2 SQIVND, per germline (reference sequence). The V end lost 10 bases, the J end lost 17 bases, and 18 bases lay between the germline ends. This CDR3 has 11 amino acids.

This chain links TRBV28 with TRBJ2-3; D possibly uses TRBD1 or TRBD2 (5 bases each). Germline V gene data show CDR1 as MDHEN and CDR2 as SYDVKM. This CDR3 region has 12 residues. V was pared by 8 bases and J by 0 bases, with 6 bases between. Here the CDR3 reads CASGGSTDTQYF. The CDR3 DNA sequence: TGTGCCAGCGGGGGTAGCACAGATACGCAGTATTTT.

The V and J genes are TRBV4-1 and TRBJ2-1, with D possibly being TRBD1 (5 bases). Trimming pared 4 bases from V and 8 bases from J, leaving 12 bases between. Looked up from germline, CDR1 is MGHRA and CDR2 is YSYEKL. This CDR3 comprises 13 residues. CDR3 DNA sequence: TGCGCCAGCAGCCTTAGTGGGGCTTATGAGCAGTTCTTC. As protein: CASSLSGAYEQFF.

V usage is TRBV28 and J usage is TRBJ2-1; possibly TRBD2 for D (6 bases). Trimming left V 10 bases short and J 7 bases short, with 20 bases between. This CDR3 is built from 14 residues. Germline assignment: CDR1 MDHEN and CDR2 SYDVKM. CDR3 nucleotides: TGTGCCACCAAGAGGGACTTAAACGAGAATGAGCAGTTCTTC. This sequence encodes CATKRDLNENEQFF.

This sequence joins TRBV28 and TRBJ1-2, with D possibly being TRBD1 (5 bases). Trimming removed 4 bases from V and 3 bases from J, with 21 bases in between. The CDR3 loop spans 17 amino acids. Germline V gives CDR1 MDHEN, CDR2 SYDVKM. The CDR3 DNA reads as TGTGCCAGCAGTTCCCAAACATTGGGGGTGGTGTACTATGGCTACACCTTC. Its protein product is CASSSQTLGVVYYGYTF.

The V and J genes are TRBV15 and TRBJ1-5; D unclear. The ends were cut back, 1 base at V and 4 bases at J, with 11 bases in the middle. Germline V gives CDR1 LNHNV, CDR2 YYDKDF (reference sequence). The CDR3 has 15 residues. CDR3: CATSRGQDRNQPQHF. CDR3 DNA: TGTGCCACCAGCAGAGGGCAGGATAGGAATCAGCCCCAGCATTTT.

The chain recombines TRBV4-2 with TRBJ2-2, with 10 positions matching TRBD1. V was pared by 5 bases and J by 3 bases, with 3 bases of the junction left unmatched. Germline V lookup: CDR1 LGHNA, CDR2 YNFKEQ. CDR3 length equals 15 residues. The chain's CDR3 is CASSYGTGDTGELFF. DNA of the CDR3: TGTGCCAGCAGCTACGGGACAGGGGACACCGGGGAGCTGTTTTTT.

Here the CDR3 reads CASSFYRVGSSGNTIYF. The DNA of the CDR3 is TGTGCCAGCAGCTTTTACAGGGTGGGGTCCTCTGGAAACACCATATATTTT. V usage is TRBV7-2 and J usage is TRBJ1-3, with a tentative D call TRBD1 (6 bases). The CDR3 contains 17 residues. The V gene's germline CDR1 is SGHTA and CDR2 FQGNSA. With 3 bases removed from V and 0 bases from J, the gap between germline ends came to 15 bases.